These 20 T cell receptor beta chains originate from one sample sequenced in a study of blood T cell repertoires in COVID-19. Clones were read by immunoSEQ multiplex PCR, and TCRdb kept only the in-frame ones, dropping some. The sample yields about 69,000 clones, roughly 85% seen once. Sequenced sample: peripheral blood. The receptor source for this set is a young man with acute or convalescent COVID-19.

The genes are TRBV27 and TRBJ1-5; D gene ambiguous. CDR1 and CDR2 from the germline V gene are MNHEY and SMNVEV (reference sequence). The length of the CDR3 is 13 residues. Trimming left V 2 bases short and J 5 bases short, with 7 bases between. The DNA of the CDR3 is TGTGCCAGCAGTTTAGGAGGACATCAGCCCCAGCATTTT. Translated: CASSLGGHQPQHF.

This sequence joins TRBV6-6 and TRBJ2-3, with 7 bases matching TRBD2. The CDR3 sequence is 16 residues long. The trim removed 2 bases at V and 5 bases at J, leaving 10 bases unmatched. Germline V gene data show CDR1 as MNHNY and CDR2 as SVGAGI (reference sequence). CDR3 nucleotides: TGTGCCAGCAGTTACAAGGGAGCGGGATCTGAAGATACGCAGTATTTT. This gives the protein CASSYKGAGSEDTQYF.

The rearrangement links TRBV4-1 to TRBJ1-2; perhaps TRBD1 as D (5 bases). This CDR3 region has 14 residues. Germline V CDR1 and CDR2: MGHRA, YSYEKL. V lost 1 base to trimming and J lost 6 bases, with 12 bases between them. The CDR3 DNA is TGCGCCAGCAGCCAAGGACAGTCGAGAAATGGCTACACCTTC. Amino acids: CASSQGQSRNGYTF.

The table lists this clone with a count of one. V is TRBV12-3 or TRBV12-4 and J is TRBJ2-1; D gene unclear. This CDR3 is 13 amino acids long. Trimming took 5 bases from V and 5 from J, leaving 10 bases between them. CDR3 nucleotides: TGTGCCAGCAGTGGGCCCTCAAACAATGAGCAGTTCTTC. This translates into CASSGPSNNEQFF.

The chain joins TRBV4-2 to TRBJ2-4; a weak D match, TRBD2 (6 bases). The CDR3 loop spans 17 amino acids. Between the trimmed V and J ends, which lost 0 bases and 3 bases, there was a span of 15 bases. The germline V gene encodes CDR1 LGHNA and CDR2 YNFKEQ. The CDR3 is CASSQERRVNGKNIQYF. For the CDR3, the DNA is TGTGCCAGCAGCCAAGAGAGGAGGGTGAATGGCAAAAACATTCAGTACTTC.

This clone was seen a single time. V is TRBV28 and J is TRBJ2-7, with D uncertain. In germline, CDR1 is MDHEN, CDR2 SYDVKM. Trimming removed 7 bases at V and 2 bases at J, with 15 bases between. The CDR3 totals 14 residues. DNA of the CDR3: TGTGCCAGCAATTCACCGTCACTTCCCTACGAGCAGTACTTC. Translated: CASNSPSLPYEQYF.

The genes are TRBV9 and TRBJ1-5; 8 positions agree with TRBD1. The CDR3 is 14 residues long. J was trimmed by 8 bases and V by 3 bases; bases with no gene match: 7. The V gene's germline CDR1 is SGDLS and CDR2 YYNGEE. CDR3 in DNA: TGTGCCAGCAGCGGATCGGACAGGGAGAAGCCCCAGCATTTT. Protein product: CASSGSDREKPQHF.

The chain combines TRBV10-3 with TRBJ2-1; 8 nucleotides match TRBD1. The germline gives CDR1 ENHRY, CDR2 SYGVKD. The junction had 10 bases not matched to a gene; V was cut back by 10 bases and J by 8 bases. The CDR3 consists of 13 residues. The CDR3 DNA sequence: TGTGCCAAACAGGACAGGGTGGGGGATGAGCAGTTCTTC. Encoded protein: CAKQDRVGDEQFF.

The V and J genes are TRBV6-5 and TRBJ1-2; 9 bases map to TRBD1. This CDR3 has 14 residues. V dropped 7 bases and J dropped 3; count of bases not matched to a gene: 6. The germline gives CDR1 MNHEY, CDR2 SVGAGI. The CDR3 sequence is CASTWTGADYGYTF. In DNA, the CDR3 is TGTGCCAGCACCTGGACAGGGGCGGACTATGGCTACACCTTC.

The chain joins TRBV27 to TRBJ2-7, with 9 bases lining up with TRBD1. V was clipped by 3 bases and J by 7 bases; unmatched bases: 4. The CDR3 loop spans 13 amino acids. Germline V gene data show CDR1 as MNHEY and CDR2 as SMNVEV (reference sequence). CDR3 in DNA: TGTGCCAGCAGTTTGATGACAGGGGGGGAGCAGTACTTC. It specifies CASSLMTGGEQYF.

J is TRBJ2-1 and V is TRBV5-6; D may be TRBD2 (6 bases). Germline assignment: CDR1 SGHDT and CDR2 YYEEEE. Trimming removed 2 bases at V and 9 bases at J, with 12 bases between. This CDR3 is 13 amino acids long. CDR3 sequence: CASSFGTGGEQFF. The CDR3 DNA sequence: TGTGCCAGCAGCTTCGGGACTGGGGGTGAGCAGTTCTTC.

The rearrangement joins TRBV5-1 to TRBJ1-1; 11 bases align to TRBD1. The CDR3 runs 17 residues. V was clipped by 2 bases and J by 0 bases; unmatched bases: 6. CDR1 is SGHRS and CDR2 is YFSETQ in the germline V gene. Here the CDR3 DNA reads TGCGCCAGCAGCTTCGGGACAGGGGGGGCCATGAACACTGAAGCTTTCTTT. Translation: CASSFGTGGAMNTEAFF.

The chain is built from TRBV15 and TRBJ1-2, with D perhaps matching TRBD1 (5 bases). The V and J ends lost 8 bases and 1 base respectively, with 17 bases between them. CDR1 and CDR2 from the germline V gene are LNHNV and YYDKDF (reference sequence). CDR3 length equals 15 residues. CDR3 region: CATRRLQGINYGYTF. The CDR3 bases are TGTGCCACCCGCCGTCTGCAGGGAATTAACTATGGCTACACCTTC. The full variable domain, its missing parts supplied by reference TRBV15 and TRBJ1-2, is DAMVIQNPRYQVTQFGKPVTLSCSQTLNHNVMYWYQQKSSQAPKLLFHYYDKDFNNEADTPDNFQSRRPNTSFCFLDIRSPGLGDTAMYLCATRRLQGINYGYTFGSGTRLTVV.

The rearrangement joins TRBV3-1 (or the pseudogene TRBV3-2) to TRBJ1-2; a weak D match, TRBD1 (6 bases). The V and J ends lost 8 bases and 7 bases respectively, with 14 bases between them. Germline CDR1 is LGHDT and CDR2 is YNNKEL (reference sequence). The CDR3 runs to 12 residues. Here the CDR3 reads CASGRGAGGYTF. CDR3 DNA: TGTGCCAGCGGGCGGGGGGCCGGTGGCTACACCTTC.

CDR3 nucleotides: TGTGCCAGCAGTGAATCGCGGGGCCTCACAGATACGCAGTATTTT. Amino acids: CASSESRGLTDTQYF. V usage is TRBV2 and J usage is TRBJ2-3; D is perhaps TRBD2 (6 bases). In germline, CDR1 is SNHLY, CDR2 FYNNEI. The V end was cut by 2 bases, the J end by 2 bases, with 11 bases between. The CDR3 totals 15 residues.

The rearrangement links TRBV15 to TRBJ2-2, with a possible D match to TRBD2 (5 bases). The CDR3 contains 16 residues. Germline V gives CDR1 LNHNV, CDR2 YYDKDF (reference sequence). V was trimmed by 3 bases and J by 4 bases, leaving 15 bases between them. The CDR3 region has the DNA TGTGCCACCAGCAGGCCTCGGACTTGGGGCACCGGGGAGCTGTTTTTT. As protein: CATSRPRTWGTGELFF.

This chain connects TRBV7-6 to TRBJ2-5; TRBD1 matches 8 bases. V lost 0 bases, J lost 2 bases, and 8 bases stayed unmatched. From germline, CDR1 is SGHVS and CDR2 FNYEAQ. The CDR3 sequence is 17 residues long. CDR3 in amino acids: CASSLARAGGGQETQYF. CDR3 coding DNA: TGTGCCAGCAGCTTAGCGCGGGCAGGGGGCGGGCAAGAGACCCAGTACTTC.

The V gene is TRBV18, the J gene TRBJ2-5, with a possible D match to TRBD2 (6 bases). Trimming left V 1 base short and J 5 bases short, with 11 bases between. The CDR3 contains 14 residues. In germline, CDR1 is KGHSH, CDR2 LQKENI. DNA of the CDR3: TGTGCCAGCTCACCACGGGGGGTCGGGGAGACCCAGTACTTC. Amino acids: CASSPRGVGETQYF.

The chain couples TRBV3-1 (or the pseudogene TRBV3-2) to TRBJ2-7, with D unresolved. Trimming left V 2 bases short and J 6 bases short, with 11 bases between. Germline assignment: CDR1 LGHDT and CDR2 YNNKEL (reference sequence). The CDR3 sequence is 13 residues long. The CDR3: CASSQNEIGEQYF. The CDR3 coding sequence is TGTGCCAGCAGCCAAAACGAAATCGGCGAGCAGTACTTC.

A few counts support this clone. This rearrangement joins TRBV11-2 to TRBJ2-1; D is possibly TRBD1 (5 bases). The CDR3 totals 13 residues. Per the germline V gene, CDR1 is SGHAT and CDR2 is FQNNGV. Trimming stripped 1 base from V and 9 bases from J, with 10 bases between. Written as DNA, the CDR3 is TGTGCCAGCAGCTTAGCCAGGGTCGCTGAGCAGTTCTTC. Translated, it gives CASSLARVAEQFF.